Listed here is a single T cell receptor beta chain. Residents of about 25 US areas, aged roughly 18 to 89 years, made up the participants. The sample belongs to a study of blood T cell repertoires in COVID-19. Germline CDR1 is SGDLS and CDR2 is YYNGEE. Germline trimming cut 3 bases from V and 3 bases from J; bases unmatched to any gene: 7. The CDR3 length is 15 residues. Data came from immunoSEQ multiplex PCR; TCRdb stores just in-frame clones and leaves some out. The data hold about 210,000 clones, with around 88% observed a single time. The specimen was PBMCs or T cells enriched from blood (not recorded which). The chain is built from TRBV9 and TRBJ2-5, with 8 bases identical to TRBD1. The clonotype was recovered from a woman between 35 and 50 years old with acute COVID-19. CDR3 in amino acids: CASSAPGTGKETQYF. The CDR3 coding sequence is TGTGCCAGCAGCGCCCCTGGGACAGGCAAAGAGACCCAGTACTTC. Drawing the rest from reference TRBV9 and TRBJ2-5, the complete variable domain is DSGVTQTPKHLITATGQRVTLRCSPRSGDLSVYWYQQSLDQGLQFLIQYYNGEERAKGNILERFSAQQFPDLHSELNLSSLELGDSALYFCASSAPGTGKETQYFGPGTRLLVL.